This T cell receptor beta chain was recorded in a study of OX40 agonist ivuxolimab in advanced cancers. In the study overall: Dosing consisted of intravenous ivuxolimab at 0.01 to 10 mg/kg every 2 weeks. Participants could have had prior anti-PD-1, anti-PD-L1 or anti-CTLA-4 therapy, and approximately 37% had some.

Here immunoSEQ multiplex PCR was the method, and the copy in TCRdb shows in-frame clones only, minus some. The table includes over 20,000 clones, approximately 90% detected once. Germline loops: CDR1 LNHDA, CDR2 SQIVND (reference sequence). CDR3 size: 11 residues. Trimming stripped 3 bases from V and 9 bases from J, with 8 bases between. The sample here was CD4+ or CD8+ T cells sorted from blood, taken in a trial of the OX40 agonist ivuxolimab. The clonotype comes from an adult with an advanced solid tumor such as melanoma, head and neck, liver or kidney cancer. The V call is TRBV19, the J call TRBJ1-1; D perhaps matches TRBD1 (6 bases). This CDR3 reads CASSIGTQAFF. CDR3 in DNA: TGTGCCAGTAGTATCGGGACACAAGCTTTCTTT.